A selection of T cell receptor beta chains follows, all from one sample in a study of beta chain features in type 1 diabetes. The method was immunoSEQ multiplex PCR; TCRdb's version includes in-frame clones alone and lacks a portion of them. Of around 140,000 clones in the sample, approximately 9% were seen once. Sequenced: central memory CD4+ T cells from blood. These receptors came from a man aged 25 to 40 with type 1 diabetes. The CDR3 runs from the conserved cysteine through the conserved F or W. The order of the fields is clone size, D gene, J gene, V gene, CDR3 DNA, CDR3 protein. The D gene is left open where the match is weak. A clone size is listed for some rows: how often the clone was seen (once, few, many), or a class if it is expanded.

>few|NA|TRBJ2-2|TRBV6-5
TGTGCCAGCACAAACACCGGGGAGCTGTTTTTT
CASTNTGELFF
>NA|TRBD1|TRBJ2-3|TRBV29-1
TGCAGCGTTGATACAGGACAGGGCACAGATACGCAGTATTTT
CSVDTGQGTDTQYF
>NA|NA|TRBJ1-2|TRBV18
TGTGCCAGCTCACCAGGAGGGACCTATGGCTACACCTTC
CASSPGGTYGYTF
>few|TRBD1|TRBJ2-2|TRBV7-2
TGTGCCAGCAGCGGGGACAGGGGGCCTTCTTGGAGCACCGGGGAGCTGTTTTTT
CASSGDRGPSWSTGELFF
>many|NA|TRBJ1-5|TRBV2
TGTGCCAGCATGAGGGACACCAATCAGCCCCAGCATTTT
CASMRDTNQPQHF
>NA|NA|TRBJ1-3|TRBV19
TGTGCCAGTAAAGACAAGGCTGGAAACACCATATATTTT
CASKDKAGNTIYF
>NA|NA|TRBJ1-2|TRBV4-2
TGTGCCAGCAGCCAAGACCGTAACAGGGTGAGAAACTATGGCTACACCTTC
CASSQDRNRVRNYGYTF
>many|TRBD1|TRBJ2-7|TRBV7-9
TGTGCCAGCAGCTTGGCCACAGGGGGAAGGTCCTACGAGCAGTACTTC
CASSLATGGRSYEQYF
>few|NA|TRBJ2-3|TRBV7-9
TGTGCCAGCAGGCGACAGAGCACAGATACGCAGTATTTT
CASRRQSTDTQYF
>NA|TRBD1|TRBJ2-5|TRBV6-5
TGTGCCAGCAGTCGTGACAGGGGAGGAGAGACCCAGTACTTC
CASSRDRGGETQYF
>NA|NA|TRBJ2-7|TRBV18
TGTGCCAGCTCATCCCAGGGCCCCTACGAGCAGTACTTC
CASSSQGPYEQYF
>NA|NA|TRBJ2-3|TRBV5-1
TGCGCCAGCAGCTCGGGGGAAATAGATACGCAGTATTTT
CASSSGEIDTQYF
>NA|NA|TRBJ1-2|TRBV18
TGTGCCAGCTCACCACCTGGGCCCTTGGTTGGCTACACCTTC
CASSPPGPLVGYTF
>many|NA|TRBJ2-7|TRBV7-9
TGTGCCAGCAGCTCGAGCCCTTCCCCGTACTTC
CASSSSPSPYF
>few|TRBD1|TRBJ2-5|TRBV11-2
TGTGCCAGCAGCGATAGACCAACAGGGGAAGAGACCCAGTACTTC
CASSDRPTGEETQYF
>few|TRBD2|TRBJ2-1|TRBV2
TGTGCCAGCGGAGGGGCTAGCGGGGCCCGAGGTGAGCAGTTCTTC
CASGGASGARGEQFF
>NA|TRBD2|TRBJ2-5|TRBV5-1
TGCGCCAGCAAGAGGACTAGCGAAGAGACCCAGTACTTC
CASKRTSEETQYF
>NA|TRBD1|TRBJ2-7|TRBV7-2
TGTGCCAGCAGTTTGCGAGGGACAGCCTACGAGCAGTACTTC
CASSLRGTAYEQYF
>few|TRBD1|TRBJ2-5|TRBV9
TGTGCCAGCAGCGCCCGGGCGGCGACAGGGGCTAAGGAGACCCAGTACTTC
CASSARAATGAKETQYF
>few|TRBD2|TRBJ2-4|TRBV6-5
TGTGCCAGCGGAGGAACGACTAGCGGCAAAAACATTCAGTACTTC
CASGGTTSGKNIQYF
>few|TRBD1|TRBJ1-5|TRBV19
TGTGCCAGTAGTGCCGGGGACAGGGGCCAGCCCCAGCATTTT
CASSAGDRGQPQHF
>few|NA|TRBJ2-7|TRBV6-5
TGTGCCAGCAGTTACATTCGACAGAGCGAGCAGTACTTC
CASSYIRQSEQYF
>few|NA|TRBJ2-1|TRBV4-2
TGTGCCAGCAGCCACCACGCTCCGAAGGGAGACAACTACAATGAGCAGTTCTTC
CASSHHAPKGDNYNEQFF
>few|TRBD1|TRBJ2-5|TRBV7-2
TGTGCCAGCAGCGACAGGGGGCGGCGCGAGACCCAGTACTTC
CASSDRGRRETQYF
>few|NA|TRBJ1-5|TRBV19
TGTGCCAGTAGTATAGGGCCGCTGAGCAATCAGCCCCAGCATTTT
CASSIGPLSNQPQHF
>NA|TRBD1|TRBJ1-1|TRBV18
TGTGCCAGCTCACCACGGGGAAGGGCAGGGGGTTTCACTGAAGCTTTCTTT
CASSPRGRAGGFTEAFF
>NA|NA|TRBJ2-7|TRBV13
TGTGCCAGCAGCGACGGAGGACGACAAATCTACGAGCAGTACTTC
CASSDGGRQIYEQYF
>NA|NA|TRBJ2-5|TRBV25-1
TGTGCCAGCAGCATGTCGCGTACCCAGTACTTC
CASSMSRTQYF
>few|TRBD1|TRBJ2-4|TRBV5-1
TGCGCCAGCAGCTTGGCCGGTGATAGGGACAGCATTCAGTACTTC
CASSLAGDRDSIQYF